The clone carrying this TCR beta chain was seen a few times. Germline V lookup: CDR1 SGHTA, CDR2 FQGNSA. The V end lost 3 bases, the J end lost 5 bases, and 12 bases lay between the germline ends. The CDR3 spans 14 residues. The sample originates from a study of graft-versus-host responses after intestinal transplantation. Turning to the study itself: For around 3 years after anti-thymocyte globulin induction, all recipients took tacrolimus and steroids. Study results and caveats: Allograft clonal ratios (graft-versus-host to host-versus-graft) were high in patients who had graft-donor T cell macrochimerism.

There were approximately 200,000 CFSE-labeled responder cells plated together with approximately 200,000 irradiated, violet-dye-labeled stimulator cells. Sorting was performed after the reaction on proliferating CFSE-low CD3+CD4+ and CD3+CD8+ responders. Clones were read by immunoSEQ multiplex PCR, and TCRdb kept only the in-frame ones, dropping some. The sample lists over 5,500 clones, 24% seen once, with 5.5% to 7% in the top ten. The sequencing used alloreactive CD8+ T cells from a mixed lymphocyte reaction culture, collected before transplantation. Subset described: CFSE-low proliferating T cells sorted from roughly six-day pre-transplant mixed lymphocyte reaction (GvH or HvG direction). The source of this sequence is a human patient who was an organ donor for intestinal transplantation. The chain couples TRBV7-2 to TRBJ2-3; TRBD2 is a possible D gene (6 bases). The CDR3 DNA reads as TGTGCCAGCAGCTTGGGCGGGATGGGAGATACGCAGTATTTT. As protein: CASSLGGMGDTQYF.